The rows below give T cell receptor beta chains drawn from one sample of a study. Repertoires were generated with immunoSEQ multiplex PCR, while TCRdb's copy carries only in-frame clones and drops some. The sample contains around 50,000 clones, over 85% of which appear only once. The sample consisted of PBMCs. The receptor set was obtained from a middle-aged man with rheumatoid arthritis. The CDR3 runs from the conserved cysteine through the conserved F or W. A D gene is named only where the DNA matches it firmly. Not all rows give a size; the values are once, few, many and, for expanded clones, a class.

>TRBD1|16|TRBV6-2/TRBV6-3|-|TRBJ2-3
CASSYVGRGRTDTQYF
TGTGCCAGCAGTTACGTCGGCAGGGGGCGGACAGATACGCAGTATTTT
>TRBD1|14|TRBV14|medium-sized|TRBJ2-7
CASSPTGHLHEQYF
TGTGCCAGCAGCCCGACAGGGCATCTCCACGAGCAGTACTTC
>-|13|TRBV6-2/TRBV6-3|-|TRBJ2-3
CASSRRGTDTQYF
TGTGCCAGCAGTAGGCGGGGCACAGATACGCAGTATTTT
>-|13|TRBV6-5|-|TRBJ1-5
CASSGIINGPQHF
TGTGCCAGCAGCGGGATCATCAATGGGCCCCAGCATTTT
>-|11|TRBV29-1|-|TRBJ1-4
CSVDRNEKLFF
TGCAGCGTTGACAGGAACGAAAAACTGTTTTTT
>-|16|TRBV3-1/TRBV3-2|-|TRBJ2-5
CASSQDRPPIQETQYF
TGTGCCAGCAGCCAAGATCGTCCACCAATCCAAGAGACCCAGTACTTC
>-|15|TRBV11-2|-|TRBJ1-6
CASSPGVGYNSPLHF
TGTGCCAGCAGCCCTGGAGTAGGTTATAATTCACCCCTCCACTTT
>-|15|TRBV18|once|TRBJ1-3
CASSPQTVPGNTIYF
TGTGCCAGCTCACCACAGACAGTACCTGGAAACACCATATATTTT
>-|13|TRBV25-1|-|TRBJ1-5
CASNRQIGQPQHF
TGTGCCAGCAATAGACAGATCGGTCAGCCCCAGCATTTT
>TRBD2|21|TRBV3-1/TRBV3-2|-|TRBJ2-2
CASSQEGLAGLLRANTGELFF
TGTGCCAGCAGCCAAGAAGGACTAGCGGGTTTATTAAGGGCGAACACCGGGGAGCTGTTTTTT
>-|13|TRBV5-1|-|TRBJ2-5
CASSPTFQETQYF
TGCGCCAGCAGCCCTACTTTCCAAGAGACCCAGTACTTC
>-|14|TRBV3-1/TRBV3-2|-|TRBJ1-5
CASSHQGSGQPQHF
TGTGCCAGCAGCCACCAGGGGAGTGGTCAGCCCCAGCATTTT
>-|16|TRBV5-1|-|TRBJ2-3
CASSRDARREGNSIYF
TGCGCCAGCAGCCGCGACGCCCGGAGAGAGGGGAATTCGATTTATTTT
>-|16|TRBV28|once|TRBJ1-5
CASTPGRKGSNQPQHF
TGTGCCAGCACTCCGGGACGCAAAGGGAGCAATCAGCCCCAGCATTTT
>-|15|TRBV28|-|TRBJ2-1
CASSFKRRATYEQFF
TGTGCCAGCAGTTTCAAGCGGCGGGCCACTTATGAGCAGTTCTTC
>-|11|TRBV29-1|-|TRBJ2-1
CSVGSYNEQFF
TGCAGCGTTGGATCCTACAATGAGCAGTTCTTC
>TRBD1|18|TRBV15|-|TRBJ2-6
CATSRTSGQGPGANVLTF
TGTGCCACCAGCAGGACCTCGGGACAGGGGCCCGGGGCCAACGTCCTGACTTTC
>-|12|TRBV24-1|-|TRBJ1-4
CATSDMGEKLFF
TGTGCCACCAGTGATATGGGGGAAAAACTGTTTTTT
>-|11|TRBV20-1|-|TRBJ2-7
CSASHSFEQYF
TGCAGTGCTAGTCATAGTTTTGAGCAGTACTTC
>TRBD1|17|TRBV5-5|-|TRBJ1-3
CASSLGTGGHSGNTIYF
TGTGCCAGCAGCTTGGGGACAGGGGGACACTCTGGAAACACCATATATTTT
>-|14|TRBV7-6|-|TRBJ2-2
CASSPLRNTGELFF
TGTGCCAGCAGCCCCCTGAGGAACACCGGGGAGCTGTTTTTT
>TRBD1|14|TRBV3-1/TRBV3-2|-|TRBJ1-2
CASSHSGEGGGYTF
TGTGCCAGCAGCCATTCGGGGGAAGGGGGCGGCTACACCTTC
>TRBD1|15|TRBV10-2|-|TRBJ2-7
CASSETGTGPYEQYF
TGCGCCAGCAGTGAGACAGGGACAGGGCCCTACGAGCAGTACTTC
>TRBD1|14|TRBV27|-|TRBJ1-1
CASSLRQGNTEAFF
TGTGCCAGCAGTTTAAGACAGGGGAATACTGAAGCTTTCTTT
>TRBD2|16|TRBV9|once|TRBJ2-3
CASSVGLAGLTDTQYF
TGTGCCAGCAGCGTAGGACTAGCGGGCCTCACAGATACGCAGTATTTT
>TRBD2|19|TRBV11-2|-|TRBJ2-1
CASSFKGLAGLSSYNEQFF
TGTGCCAGCAGCTTTAAGGGACTAGCGGGTTTAAGCTCCTACAATGAGCAGTTCTTC
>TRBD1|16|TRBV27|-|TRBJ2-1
CASWKGQGRPYNEQFF
TGTGCCAGCTGGAAGGGACAGGGAAGACCCTACAATGAGCAGTTCTTC
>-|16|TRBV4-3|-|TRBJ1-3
CASSQAAVSSGNTIYF
TGCGCCAGCAGCCAAGCGGCGGTTAGCTCTGGAAACACCATATATTTT
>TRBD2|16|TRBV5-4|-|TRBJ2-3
CASSLGLAGGTYTQYF
TGTGCCAGCAGCCTCGGACTAGCGGGGGGGACATATACGCAGTATTTT
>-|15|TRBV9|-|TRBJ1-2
CASSVVPVPNYGYTF
TGTGCCAGCAGCGTAGTTCCGGTGCCTAACTATGGCTACACCTTC
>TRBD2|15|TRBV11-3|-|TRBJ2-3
CASSWGGSSTDTQYF
TGTGCCAGCAGCTGGGGGGGGTCTAGCACAGATACGCAGTATTTT
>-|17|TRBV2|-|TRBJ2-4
CASSAGTPRTTKNIQYF
TGTGCCAGCAGTGCGGGGACTCCAAGGACGACCAAAAACATTCAGTACTTC
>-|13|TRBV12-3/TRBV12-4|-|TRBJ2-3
CASSRAGTDTQYF
TGTGCCAGCAGTCGAGCGGGCACAGATACGCAGTATTTT